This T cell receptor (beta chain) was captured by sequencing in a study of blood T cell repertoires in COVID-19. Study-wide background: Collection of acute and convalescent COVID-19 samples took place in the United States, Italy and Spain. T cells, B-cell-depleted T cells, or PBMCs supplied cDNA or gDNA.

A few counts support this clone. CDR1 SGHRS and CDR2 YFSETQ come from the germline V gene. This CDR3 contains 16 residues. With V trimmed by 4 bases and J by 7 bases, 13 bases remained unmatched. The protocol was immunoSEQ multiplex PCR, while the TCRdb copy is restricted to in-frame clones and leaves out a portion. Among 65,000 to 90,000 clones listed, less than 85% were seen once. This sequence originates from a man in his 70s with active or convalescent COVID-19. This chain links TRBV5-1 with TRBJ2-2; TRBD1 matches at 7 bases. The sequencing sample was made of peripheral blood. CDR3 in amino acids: CASSLLGTGAGGELFF. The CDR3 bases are TGCGCCAGCAGCCTGCTGGGTACAGGGGCCGGCGGGGAGCTGTTTTTT.